Given below is one T cell receptor beta chain in context. The CDR3 is 16 residues long. With 1 base removed from V and 6 bases from J, the gap between germline ends came to 13 bases. Germline values: CDR1 LGHDT, CDR2 YNNKEL (reference sequence). The sample comes from a study of control samples from healthy donors and cancer patients. Data came from immunoSEQ multiplex PCR; TCRdb stores just in-frame clones and leaves some out. Of over 150,000 clones in the sample, about nine tenths were seen once. The V call is TRBV3-1 (or the pseudogene TRBV3-2), the J call TRBJ1-6; D not resolved. This receptor was obtained from a woman in her thirties or forties in good health. The sample consisted of blood. This chain's CDR3 is CASSQGLGAANSPLHF. In DNA, the CDR3 is TGTGCCAGCAGCCAAGGTCTGGGAGCGGCTAATTCACCCCTCCACTTT.